A single sample gave rise to the 11 T cell receptor beta chains below, sequenced in a study of cytomegalovirus exposure and HLA in healthy donors. Vbeta (60) and Jbeta (13) primers were used in the PCR. Assay used: immunoSEQ multiplex PCR; TCRdb lists only in-frame clones, some missing. This sample carries around 180,000 clones, approximately 80% of them seen once, and the ten largest clones take under 7.5%. The sequenced sample consisted of PBMCs. Source of these receptors: a man in his thirties or forties in good health and CMV-seropositive.

This clone was seen a few times. The chain recombines TRBV6-6 with TRBJ2-1, with 9 bases matching TRBD2. Germline V gene sequence: CDR1 MNHNY, CDR2 SVGAGI (reference sequence). The CDR3 length is 15 residues. Unmatched junction bases numbered 9, after V lost 6 bases and J lost 6 bases. This chain's CDR3 is CASRRLAEITNEQFF. The CDR3 DNA is TGTGCCAGCAGACGACTAGCGGAGATAACCAATGAGCAGTTCTTC.

The gene calls are TRBV4-1 and TRBJ2-5; TRBD2 matches at 12 bases. The germline CDR1 and CDR2 sequences are MGHRA and YSYEKL. The CDR3 covers 17 residues. The V gene end was trimmed by 5 bases and the J gene end by 3 bases; junction bases not matched to a gene: 10. The CDR3 DNA follows: TGCGCCAGCAGCTTTCGCCGGAGACTAGCGGGGGAAGAGACCCAGTACTTC. Protein: CASSFRRRLAGEETQYF.

The CDR3 DNA is TGCGCCAGCAGCCAAGGGCCTCTCCCGGGACTAGGGGACAATGAGCAGTTCTTC. Its protein is CASSQGPLPGLGDNEQFF. This rearrangement joins TRBV4-1 to TRBJ2-1; TRBD2 matches 8 bases. The trim removed 1 base at V and 5 bases at J, leaving 13 bases unmatched. The CDR3 is 18 residues long. Per the germline V gene, CDR1 is MGHRA and CDR2 is YSYEKL.

This chain uses TRBV7-2 with TRBJ2-3; 8 nucleotides agree with TRBD2. The CDR3 is made up of 16 amino acids. V shed 1 base, J shed 6 bases, and the junction held 9 bases outside the gene matches. The germline gives CDR1 SGHTA, CDR2 FQGNSA. CDR3 residues: CASSLEVRGGIDTQYF. In DNA, the CDR3 is TGTGCCAGCAGCTTAGAGGTCCGGGGGGGCATTGATACGCAGTATTTT.

This rearrangement joins TRBV18 to TRBJ2-1; 8 bases fit TRBD1. This CDR3 has 16 residues. V lost 5 bases and J lost 0; bases outside the gene matches: 6. Germline assignment: CDR1 KGHSH and CDR2 LQKENI. The CDR3 region is CASSAGQESSYNEQFF. CDR3 bases: TGTGCCAGCTCAGCGGGACAGGAAAGCTCCTACAATGAGCAGTTCTTC.

This clone appeared once. The rearrangement uses TRBV4-1 and TRBJ2-2; TRBD2 aligns across 9 bases. This CDR3 has 19 amino acids. The ends lost 0 bases at V and 0 bases at J; junction bases unmatched: 8. Germline CDR1 MGHRA, CDR2 YSYEKL. As DNA, the CDR3 is TGCGCCAGCAGCCAAGAAACTAGCGGGTCTCTACCGAACACCGGGGAGCTGTTTTTT. Encoded protein: CASSQETSGSLPNTGELFF.

This clone was recorded once. This rearrangement joins TRBV5-1 to TRBJ1-1; 8 bases line up with TRBD1. CDR3 length equals 14 residues. Germline values: CDR1 SGHRS, CDR2 YFSETQ. V lost 0 bases and J lost 4; bases outside the gene matches: 2. The CDR3 loop is CASSLGQGSTEAFF. The CDR3 DNA follows: TGCGCCAGCAGCTTGGGACAGGGGAGCACTGAAGCTTTCTTT.

The rearrangement links TRBV4-2 to TRBJ1-4, with a possible D match to TRBD1 (6 bases). The CDR3 runs to 15 residues. The V end lost 2 bases, the J end lost 8 bases, and 15 bases lay between the germline ends. Germline-derived CDR1 and CDR2 are LGHNA and YNFKEQ. The CDR3: CASSQTQGLGEKLFF. The CDR3 DNA reads TGTGCCAGCAGCCAAACACAGGGTTTGGGCGAAAAACTGTTTTTT.

This clone was observed a single time. The sample holds other DNA sequences that translate to the same CDR3. This chain joins TRBV5-1 and TRBJ2-3, with 8 bases fitting TRBD2. The germline V gene has CDR1 SGHRS and CDR2 YFSETQ. This CDR3 is 14 amino acids long. V lost 0 bases to trimming and J lost 5 bases; unmatched junction nucleotides: 2. CDR3: CASSLGLAGDTQYF. The CDR3 DNA is TGCGCCAGCAGCTTGGGGCTAGCGGGAGATACGCAGTATTTT.

This clone turned up a few times. The rearrangement uses TRBV7-3 and TRBJ1-2, with TRBD1 as a possible D gene (6 bases). Germline V CDR1 and CDR2: SGHTA, FQGTGA. The CDR3 has 14 amino acids. Trimming shortened V by 5 bases and J by 4 bases, and 14 bases separated the two germline ends. Written as DNA, the CDR3 is TGTGCCAGCAGCGAGGACAGCCGCGGCTATGGCTACACCTTC. This encodes CASSEDSRGYGYTF.

This sequence joins TRBV19 and TRBJ1-2, with 12 bases matching TRBD1. The CDR3 loop spans 14 amino acids. Germline V CDR1 and CDR2: LNHDA, SQIVND (reference sequence). V dropped 5 bases and J dropped 6; count of bases not matched to a gene: 4. CDR3 loop: CASSWGTGGHGYTF. The CDR3 bases are TGTGCCAGTAGTTGGGGGACAGGGGGCCATGGCTACACCTTC.